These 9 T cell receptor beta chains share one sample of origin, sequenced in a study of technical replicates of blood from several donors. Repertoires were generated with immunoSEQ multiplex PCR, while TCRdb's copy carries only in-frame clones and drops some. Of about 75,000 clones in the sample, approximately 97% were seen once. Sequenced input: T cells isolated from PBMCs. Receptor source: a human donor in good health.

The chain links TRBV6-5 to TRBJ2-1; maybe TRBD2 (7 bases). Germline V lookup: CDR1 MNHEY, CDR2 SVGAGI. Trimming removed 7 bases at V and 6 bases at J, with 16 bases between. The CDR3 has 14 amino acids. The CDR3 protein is CASIADSGVNEQFF. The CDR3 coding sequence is TGTGCCAGCATTGCGGACAGCGGGGTCAATGAGCAGTTCTTC.

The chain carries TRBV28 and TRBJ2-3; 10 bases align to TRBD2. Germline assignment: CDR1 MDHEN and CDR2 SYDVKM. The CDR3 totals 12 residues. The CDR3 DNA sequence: TGTGCAATAGCGGGAGGAGCAGATACGCAGTATTTT. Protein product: CAIAGGADTQYF.

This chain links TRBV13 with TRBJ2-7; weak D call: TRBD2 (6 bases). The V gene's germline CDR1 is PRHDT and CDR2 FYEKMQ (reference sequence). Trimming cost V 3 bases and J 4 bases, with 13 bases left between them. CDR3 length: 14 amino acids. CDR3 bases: TGTGCCAGCAGCTTCGGGAGCCCCGGGTACGAGCAGTACTTC. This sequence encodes CASSFGSPGYEQYF. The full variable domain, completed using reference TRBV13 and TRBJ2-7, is AAGVIQSPRHLIKEKRETATLKCYPIPRHDTVYWYQQGPGQDPQFLISFYEKMQSDKGSIPDRFSAQQFSDYHSELNMSSLELGDSALYFCASSFGSPGYEQYFGPGTRLTVT.

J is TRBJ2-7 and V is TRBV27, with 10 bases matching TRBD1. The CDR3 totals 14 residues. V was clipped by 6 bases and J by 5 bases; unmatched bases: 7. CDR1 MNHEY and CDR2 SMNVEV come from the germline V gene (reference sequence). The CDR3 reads CASSRDRGIDEQYF. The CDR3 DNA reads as TGTGCCAGCAGCCGGGACAGGGGTATTGACGAGCAGTACTTC.

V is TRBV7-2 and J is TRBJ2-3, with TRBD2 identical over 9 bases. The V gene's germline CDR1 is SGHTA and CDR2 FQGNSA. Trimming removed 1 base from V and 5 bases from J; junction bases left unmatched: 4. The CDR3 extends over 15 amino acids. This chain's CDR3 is CASSLVASGKDTQYF. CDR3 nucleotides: TGTGCCAGCAGCTTAGTTGCTAGCGGGAAAGATACGCAGTATTTT.

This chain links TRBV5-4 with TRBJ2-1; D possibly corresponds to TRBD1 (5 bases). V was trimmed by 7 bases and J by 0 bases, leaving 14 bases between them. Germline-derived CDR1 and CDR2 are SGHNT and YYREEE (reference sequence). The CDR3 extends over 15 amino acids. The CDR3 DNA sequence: TGTGCCAGCGGTTTTAAAAGGGGCTCCTACAATGAGCAGTTCTTC. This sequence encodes CASGFKRGSYNEQFF.

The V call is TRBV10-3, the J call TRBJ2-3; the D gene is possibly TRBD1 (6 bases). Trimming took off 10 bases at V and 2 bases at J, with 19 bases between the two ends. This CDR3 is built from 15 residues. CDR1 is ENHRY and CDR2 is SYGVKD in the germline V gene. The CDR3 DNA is TGTGCCACCTCTCCAAGTGGACAGCTCACAGATACGCAGTATTTT. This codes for CATSPSGQLTDTQYF.

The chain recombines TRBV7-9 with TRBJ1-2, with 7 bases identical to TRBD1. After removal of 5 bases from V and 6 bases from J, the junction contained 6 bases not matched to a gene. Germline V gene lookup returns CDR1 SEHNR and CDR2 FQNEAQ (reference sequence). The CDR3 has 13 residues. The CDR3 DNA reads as TGTGCCAGCAGCCCCCAGGGGGTGGATGGCTACACCTTC. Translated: CASSPQGVDGYTF.

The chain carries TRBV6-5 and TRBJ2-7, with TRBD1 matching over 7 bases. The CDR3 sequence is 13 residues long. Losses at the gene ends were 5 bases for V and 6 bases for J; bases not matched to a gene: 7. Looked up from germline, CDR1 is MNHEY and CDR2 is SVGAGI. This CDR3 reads CASSRDRLAEQYF. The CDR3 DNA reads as TGTGCCAGCAGTCGGGACAGATTGGCCGAGCAGTACTTC.